This is a list of T cell receptor beta chains from one sample in a study of T-cell memory formation after mild COVID-19. TCRdb recomputed calls from the 5' RACE reads with MiXCR, one row per CDR3 protein. This table has under 250,000 distinct CDR3 sequences, 27% appearing once. Sequencing was carried out using PBMCs or a T cell subset sorted from them (not recorded which). The source of these receptors is an adult woman who had mild COVID-19 (a few samples of this study predate the infection). Cell type and time point are not known. Both conserved end residues are part of each CDR3. Only some rows state a clone size, as once, few, many or a class for expanded clones.

V gene	CDR3 length	clone size	J gene	CDR3 protein
TRBV29-1	14	-	TRBJ1-2	CSVGGQGGPHGYTF
TRBV9	15	-	TRBJ2-1	CASSIRARASNEQFF
TRBV2	18	-	TRBJ2-1	CASRNDPGQPHLWNEQFF
TRBV5-1	14	-	TRBJ1-4	CASSLEGTEGKLFF
TRBV2	14	-	TRBJ1-5	CASSRALYNQPQHF
TRBV27	17	few	TRBJ1-5	CASSRYPGASGNQPQHF
TRBV7-9	13	-	TRBJ1-1	CASSSKWGTEAFF
TRBV11-1	14	few	TRBJ2-5	CASSRSRAQETQYF
TRBV3-1	19	-	TRBJ2-1	CASSPGTSGRSYSYNEQFF
TRBV12-3/TRBV12-4	16	-	TRBJ2-6	CASSFFGGSGANVLTF
TRBV7-9	16	-	TRBJ2-7	CASSLVPAGEAYEQYF
TRBV11-3	14	-	TRBJ2-5	CASSFAGESETQYF
TRBV12-3/TRBV12-4	13	few	TRBJ2-7	CASSWRQGDEQYF
TRBV11-1	14	-	TRBJ2-3	CASSFGQGSDTQYF
TRBV7-2	15	few	TRBJ2-1	CASSPSGLAINEQFF
TRBV27	15	few	TRBJ2-7	CASSLGRDRGSEQYF
TRBV5-5	14	-	TRBJ1-4	CASSLGTGDEKLFF
TRBV7-2	16	few	TRBJ2-1	CASSSRTSGGYNEQFF
TRBV18	17	few	TRBJ1-5	CASSPPEAKDSNQPQHF
TRBV29-1	17	-	TRBJ2-4	CSVRLAAVGLAKNIQYF
TRBV24-1	14	-	TRBJ2-3	CATSVPDSPDTQYF
TRBV7-8	16	-	TRBJ1-4	CASSLAHGATNEKLFF
TRBV28	13	few	TRBJ2-7	CASGAQGFDEQYF
TRBV7-2	12	few	TRBJ1-2	CASSASGGGYTF
TRBV29-1	14	few	TRBJ2-5	CSVEPGTLGETQYF
TRBV9	21	-	TRBJ2-3	CASSVNVGGGANKPLTDTQYF
TRBV9	14	-	TRBJ2-3	CASSVGGRTDTQYF
TRBV4-1	16	few	TRBJ2-7	CASSQEPGMISYEQYF
TRBV5-1	15	-	TRBJ2-1	CASRSGNPYYNEQFF
TRBV29-1	14	-	TRBJ1-3	CSVATGSSGNTIYF
TRBV7-3	14	few	TRBJ2-1	CASSQDRDYNEQFF
TRBV7-2	15	few	TRBJ2-3	CASSSRAGRSDTQYF
TRBV4-1	18	-	TRBJ1-2	CASSQELRGEQGNYGYTF